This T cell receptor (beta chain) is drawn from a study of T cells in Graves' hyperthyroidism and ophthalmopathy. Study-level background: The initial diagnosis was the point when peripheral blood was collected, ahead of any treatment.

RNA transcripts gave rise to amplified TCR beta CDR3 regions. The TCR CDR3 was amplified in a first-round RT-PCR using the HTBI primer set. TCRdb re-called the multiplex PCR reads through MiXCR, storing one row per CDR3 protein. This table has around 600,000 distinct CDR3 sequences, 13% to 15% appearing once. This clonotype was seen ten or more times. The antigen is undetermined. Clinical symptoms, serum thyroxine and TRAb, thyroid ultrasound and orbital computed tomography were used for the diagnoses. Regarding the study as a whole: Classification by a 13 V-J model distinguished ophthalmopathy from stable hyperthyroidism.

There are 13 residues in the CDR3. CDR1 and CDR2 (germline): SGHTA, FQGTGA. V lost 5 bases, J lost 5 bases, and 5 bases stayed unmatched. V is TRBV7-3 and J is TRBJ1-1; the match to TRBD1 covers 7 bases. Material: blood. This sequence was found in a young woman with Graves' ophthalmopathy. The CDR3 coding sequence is TGTGCCAGCAGCGCGACAGGGACGACTGAAGCTTTCTTT. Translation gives CASSATGTTEAFF. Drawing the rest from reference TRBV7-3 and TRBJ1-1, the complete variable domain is GAGVSQTPSNKVTEKGKYVELRCDPISGHTALYWYRQSLGQGPEFLIYFQGTGAADDSGLPNDRFFAVRPEGSVSTLKIQRTERGDSAVYLCASSATGTTEAFFGQGTRLTVV.